Below, 10 T cell receptor beta chains from the same sample are listed, as sequenced in a study of response to subunit inactivated influenza vaccine. TCRdb re-analysed the RT-PCR reads in MiXCR, keeping a single row per CDR3 protein. The data show hundreds of thousands of distinct CDR3 sequences, 18% seen once. The sample in question was PBMCs from blood, obtained around 5 days after vaccination. Receptors originate from a man in his fifties or sixties who received an inactivated influenza vaccine.

This chain links TRBV6-2 or TRBV6-3 with TRBJ2-3; TRBD2 agrees at 12 bases. Germline values: CDR1 MNHEY, CDR2 SVGEGT. The CDR3 totals 16 residues. Trimming took 5 bases from V and 3 from J; bases not matched to a gene: 6. CDR3 loop: CASSPILAGGTDTQYF. The CDR3 nucleotides read TGTGCCAGCAGTCCGATACTAGCGGGGGGAACAGATACGCAGTATTTT.

This clonotype has a handful of counts. The CDR3 DNA follows: TGTGCCAGCAGCGTGACAGGGATCGAGACCCAGTACTTC. Translated: CASSVTGIETQYF. V and J are TRBV12-3 or TRBV12-4 and TRBJ2-5; 7 nucleotides align to TRBD1. The CDR3 has 13 residues. J gave up 5 bases and V 6 bases, and 6 bases lay outside the gene matches.

The sample holds a few counts of this clonotype. The CDR3: CASRPTEFNEQFF. CDR3 in DNA: TGTGCCAGCAGGCCGACAGAATTTAATGAGCAGTTCTTC. This sequence joins TRBV6-2 or TRBV6-3 and TRBJ2-1, with D perhaps matching TRBD1 (5 bases). Trimming stripped 6 bases from V and 7 bases from J, with 13 bases between. The length of the CDR3 is 13 residues. Germline CDR1 reads MNHEY; CDR2 reads SVGEGT.

The sample holds a few counts of this clonotype. The chain links TRBV7-6 to TRBJ2-3, with D maybe TRBD2 (6 bases). V was cut by 11 bases and J by 0 bases, with 15 bases left in between. CDR1 SGHVS and CDR2 FNYEAQ come from the germline V gene. This CDR3 is 14 amino acids long. The DNA of the CDR3 is TGTGCCGTCCGACGGAGGGGAAGCACAGATACGCAGTATTTT. Its protein is CAVRRRGSTDTQYF.

In its sample, this clonotype was seen a few times. The chain carries TRBV7-9 and TRBJ2-2; D is unresolved. Looked up from germline, CDR1 is SEHNR and CDR2 is FQNEAQ (reference sequence). V was cut by 5 bases and J by 11 bases, with 12 bases left in between. The CDR3 runs to 12 residues. The CDR3 DNA sequence: TGTGCCAGCAGCCCGGACCCTAGTGAGCTGTTTTTT. Its protein product is CASSPDPSELFF. Full variable domain (outside the CDR3, taken from reference TRBV7-9 and TRBJ2-2): DTGVSQNPRHKITKRGQNVTFRCDPISEHNRLYWYRQTLGQGPEFLTYFQNEAQLEKSRLLSDRFSAERPKGSFSTLEIQRTEQGDSAMYLCASSPDPSELFFGEGSRLTVL.

J is TRBJ2-2 and V is TRBV11-2; possibly TRBD1 for D (6 bases). Germline assignment: CDR1 SGHAT and CDR2 FQNNGV. V lost 5 bases and J lost 0, with 10 bases in between. The CDR3 has 15 residues. The CDR3 sequence is CASSRQVSNTGELFF. CDR3 sequence (DNA): TGTGCCAGCAGCAGACAGGTCTCGAACACCGGGGAGCTGTTTTTT.

CDR3 sequence reads: CASSLTRVNEQFF. The CDR3 bases are TGTGCCAGCAGCCTAACTAGGGTCAATGAGCAGTTCTTC. The rearrangement links TRBV3-1 to TRBJ2-1; a weak D match, TRBD2 (5 bases). Trimming removed 4 bases at V and 6 bases at J, with 10 bases between. The CDR3 consists of 13 residues. CDR1 LGHDT and CDR2 YNNKEL come from the germline V gene (reference sequence).

This clonotype was seen a few times. The chain couples TRBV20-1 to TRBJ2-5; TRBD1 aligns across 11 bases. The CDR3 is 15 amino acids. CDR1 and CDR2 from the germline V gene are DFQATT and SNEGSKA (reference sequence). With V trimmed by 6 bases and J by 5 bases, 11 bases remained unmatched. The CDR3 region has the DNA TGCAGTGCGCCCCGGGACAGGGGGTATAGGGAGACCCAGTACTTC. As protein: CSAPRDRGYRETQYF.

This clonotype was observed a few times. This chain connects TRBV29-1 to TRBJ1-1, with a tentative D call TRBD1 (5 bases). The CDR3 length is 13 residues. CDR1 and CDR2 from the germline V gene are SQVTM and ANQGSEA. V was cut by 5 bases and J by 5 bases, with 15 bases left in between. Here the CDR3 DNA reads TGCAGCGTTTCGGCTGCGGAGGGGACTGAAGCTTTCTTT. It yields the protein CSVSAAEGTEAFF.

The chain uses TRBV10-3 and TRBJ2-7, with D uncertain. Germline-derived CDR1 and CDR2 are ENHRY and SYGVKD. This CDR3 has 12 residues. Trimming shortened V by 4 bases and J by 2 bases, and 6 bases separated the two germline ends. CDR3 sequence (DNA): TGTGCCATCAGTGCAGGTGCCTACGAGCAGTACTTC. It yields the protein CAISAGAYEQYF.